This T cell receptor (beta chain) was observed in a study of T cell changes during pregnancy in multiple sclerosis. V was shortened by 5 bases and J by 4 bases, with 12 bases between the two germline ends. CDR3 length: 13 amino acids. The germline CDR1 and CDR2 sequences are SGHVS and FQNEAQ. Libraries were prepared by immunoSEQ multiplex PCR; TCRdb keeps only in-frame clonotypes and omits some of them. The table records under 75,000 clones, around nine tenths of them present only once. The starting material was peripheral blood, obtained in the third trimester of pregnancy. This sequence joins TRBV7-8 and TRBJ2-7; D unresolved. This receptor was identified in a female donor in good health, enrolled as a control in a pregnancy study. The CDR3, as DNA: TGTGCCAGCAGCCCCCGCGGTCGGTACGAGCAGTACTTC. Translating gives CASSPRGRYEQYF.